Presented here are 26 T cell receptor beta chains from one specimen sequenced in a study of cytomegalovirus exposure and HLA in healthy donors (dated by TCRdb to 2015 to 2018). The library was built by means of the immunoSEQ multiplex PCR assay. A mixture of 60 forward primers for TCR Vbeta segments and 13 reverse primers for TCR Jbeta segments was used in the multiplex PCR. In its TCRdb copy, this immuneACCESS table keeps in-frame sequences only and misses some clones. Where compared with another copy, unresolved V genes explain less than half of these, and the others have no known cause. A total of tens of thousands of clones appear in this sample, around 76% of them only once. The biggest ten clones account for roughly a tenth of the sample. The sequenced material came from PBMCs. These receptors came from a man younger than 45 in good health and CMV-seropositive.

V and J are TRBV7-8 and TRBJ2-7, with 11 bases that match TRBD2. Germline CDR1 SGHVS, CDR2 FQNEAQ. The CDR3 is made up of 15 amino acids. J was trimmed by 4 bases and V by 4 bases; bases with no gene match: 6. CDR3 protein: CASSWTGTSGYEQYF. CDR3 nucleotide sequence: TGTGCCAGCAGCTGGACCGGGACTAGCGGTTACGAGCAGTACTTC. Variable domain in full (rest from reference TRBV7-8 and TRBJ2-7): GAGVSQSPRYKVAKRGQDVALRCDPISGHVSLFWYQQALGQGPEFLTYFQNEAQLDKSGLPSDRFFAERPEGSVSTLKIQRTQQEDSAVYLCASSWTGTSGYEQYFGPGTRLTVT.

The chain employs TRBV19 and TRBJ2-2; D is possibly TRBD1 (6 bases). The germline V gene has CDR1 LNHDA and CDR2 SQIVND (reference sequence). This CDR3 comprises 14 residues. V lost 4 bases and J 6 bases, leaving 12 bases between the germline ends. CDR3 residues: CASSTGGEAGELFF. The CDR3 bases are TGTGCCAGTAGTACTGGGGGCGAAGCCGGGGAGCTGTTTTTT.

This clone was observed a handful of times. This chain links TRBV21-1 with TRBJ2-7; the table's D gene call, TRBD1, was not cross checked with the DNA. TRBV21-1 is an annotated pseudogene. The CDR3 sequence is 15 residues long. The CDR3 nucleotides are TGTGCCAGCAGCAACCGGGACAGGGGTACCTACGAGCAGTACTTC. This gives the protein CASSNRDRGTYEQYF.

The CDR3 DNA is TGTGCCACCAGCAGAGGGGACAGGGTCGGGTCTGGAAACACCATATATTTT. Amino acids: CATSRGDRVGSGNTIYF. The V call is TRBV15, the J call TRBJ1-3; 9 bases are a match to TRBD1. J lost 1 base, V lost 1 base, and 5 bases had no gene match. The CDR3 is 17 residues long. Germline CDR1 is LNHNV and CDR2 is YYDKDF (reference sequence).

This sequence joins TRBV30 and TRBJ1-4; 7 bases are a match to TRBD1. The trim removed 3 bases at V and 8 bases at J, leaving 15 bases unmatched. The CDR3 spans 16 residues. Germline loops: CDR1 GTSNPN, CDR2 SVGIG (reference sequence). The CDR3: CAWSAIHDRDSEKLFF. CDR3 bases: TGTGCCTGGAGCGCCATCCACGACAGGGATAGCGAAAAACTGTTTTTT.

V and J are TRBV6-5 and TRBJ1-5, with 7 bases that match TRBD1. The CDR3 runs to 15 residues. J lost 2 bases, V lost 6 bases, and 7 bases had no gene match. Germline loops: CDR1 MNHEY, CDR2 SVGAGI. The CDR3 bases are TGTGCCAGCAGAGGCGGTACAGGGGGCAATCAGCCCCAGCATTTT. This gives the protein CASRGGTGGNQPQHF.

A note on this clone: At one boundary the junction diverges from the germline segment, which might be a read error. The rearrangement links TRBV6-1 to TRBJ1-2; 9 bases agree with TRBD1. The CDR3 is made up of 15 amino acids. The germline V gene has CDR1 MNHNS and CDR2 SASEGT. CDR3 sequence reads: CASIGRRTGEVVGFF. CDR3 DNA sequence: TGTGCCAGCATCGGCCGCCGGACAGGGGAGGTCGTCGGGTTCTTC.

V usage is TRBV7-9 and J usage is TRBJ2-3; 8 bases map to TRBD2. This CDR3 has 16 residues. Germline loops: CDR1 SEHNR, CDR2 FQNEAQ (reference sequence). Trimming at V came to 7 bases and at J to 0 bases, leaving 9 bases not matched to a gene. The CDR3 here is CASNLLAGTSTDTQYF. CDR3 bases: TGTGCCAGCAACCTATTAGCGGGGACTAGCACAGATACGCAGTATTTT.

The rearrangement links TRBV19 to TRBJ1-6, with 8 bases aligning to TRBD1. The trim removed 5 bases at V and 8 bases at J, leaving 2 bases unmatched. Germline assignment: CDR1 LNHDA and CDR2 SQIVND (reference sequence). CDR3 length: 13 residues. This chain's CDR3 is CASSSGGDSPLHF. The CDR3 region has the DNA TGTGCCAGTAGTTCAGGGGGCGATTCACCCCTCCACTTT. Using reference TRBV19 and TRBJ1-6 for the parts outside the CDR3, the full variable domain is DGGITQSPKYLFRKEGQNVTLSCEQNLNHDAMYWYRQDPGQGLRLIYYSQIVNDFQKGDIAEGYSVSREKKESFPLTVTSAQKNPTAFYLCASSSGGDSPLHFGNGTRLTVT.

The J gene is TRBJ1-1, the V gene TRBV19, with 9 bases aligning to TRBD1. V lost 8 bases to trimming and J lost 0 bases; unmatched junction nucleotides: 10. From germline, CDR1 is LNHDA and CDR2 SQIVND (reference sequence). The CDR3 consists of 16 residues. This chain's CDR3 is CASQIGQGRMNTEAFF. The DNA of the CDR3 is TGTGCCAGTCAAATCGGACAGGGGAGGATGAACACTGAAGCTTTCTTT.

The chain combines TRBV13 with TRBJ2-3; D possibly corresponds to TRBD1 (6 bases). V lost 5 bases and J 2 bases, leaving 20 bases between the germline ends. The CDR3 length is 17 residues. Germline V lookup: CDR1 PRHDT, CDR2 FYEKMQ (reference sequence). The CDR3 DNA sequence: TGTGCCAGCAGCACCGCCGGGACAAGGGTCCCCACAGATACGCAGTATTTT. Residues: CASSTAGTRVPTDTQYF.

V usage is TRBV2 and J usage is TRBJ2-7, with D possibly TRBD2 on 6 matching bases. The CDR3 extends over 15 amino acids. From germline, CDR1 is SNHLY and CDR2 FYNNEI. V lost 3 bases to trimming and J lost 1 base, with 13 bases between them. Here the CDR3 DNA reads TGTGCCAGCAGTGAGCGGGGAAGGGTTTCCTACGAGCAGTACTTC. Residues: CASSERGRVSYEQYF. Supplemented by reference TRBV2 and TRBJ2-7, the full variable domain reads EPEVTQTPSHQVTQMGQEVILRCVPISNHLYFYWYRQILGQKVEFLVSFYNNEISEKSEIFDDQFSVERPDGSNFTLKIRSTKLEDSAMYFCASSERGRVSYEQYFGPGTRLTVT.

This clone was counted a single time. The genes are TRBV28 and TRBJ1-1; tentative D call: TRBD1 (5 bases). The V and J ends lost 5 bases and 8 bases respectively, with 15 bases between them. This CDR3 contains 13 residues. CDR1 is MDHEN and CDR2 is SYDVKM in the germline V gene. The CDR3 loop is CASSLPTATEAFF. The DNA for the CDR3 is TGTGCCAGCAGTCTTCCGACAGCTACAGAAGCTTTCTTT.

This clone was detected once. The chain uses TRBV18 and TRBJ2-6; TRBD1 might be the D (6 bases). The CDR3 is made up of 17 amino acids. Germline CDR1 reads KGHSH; CDR2 reads LQKENI. V lost 2 bases and J 0 bases, leaving 11 bases between the germline ends. The CDR3, as DNA: TGTGCCAGCTCACCAGGGGGCCTAAGCTCTGGGGCCAACGTCCTGACTTTC. It codes for CASSPGGLSSGANVLTF. The entire variable domain, with the rest obtained from reference TRBV18 and TRBJ2-6, is as follows: NAGVMQNPRHLVRRRGQEARLRCSPMKGHSHVYWYRQLPEEGLKFMVYLQKENIIDESGMPKERFSAEFPKEGPSILRIQQVVRGDSAAYFCASSPGGLSSGANVLTFGAGSRLTVL.

This chain connects TRBV19 to TRBJ1-1; 8 positions agree with TRBD1. Losses at the gene ends were 8 bases for V and 1 base for J; bases not matched to a gene: 9. The length of the CDR3 is 15 residues. Germline V lookup: CDR1 LNHDA, CDR2 SQIVND (reference sequence). The CDR3 DNA is TGTGCCAGTCTTCCAGGGGGCCGGGGGAACACTGAAGCTTTCTTT. It yields the protein CASLPGGRGNTEAFF.

The chain carries TRBV30 and TRBJ2-3, with TRBD2 matching over 9 bases. J gave up 4 bases and V 3 bases, and 8 bases lay outside the gene matches. The CDR3 loop spans 15 amino acids. Germline V gene lookup returns CDR1 GTSNPN and CDR2 SVGIG (reference sequence). CDR3 sequence: CAWSAGTSSSDTQYF. The DNA for the CDR3 is TGTGCCTGGAGCGCCGGGACTAGCTCCTCAGATACGCAGTATTTT.

This rearrangement joins TRBV2 to TRBJ1-6; 7 bases align to TRBD1. Germline V CDR1 and CDR2: SNHLY, FYNNEI. V trimming: 5 bases; J trimming: 7 bases; junction bases outside the gene matches: 8. The CDR3 has 15 residues. Written as DNA, the CDR3 is TGTGCCAGCAGTCCCCGGGACAGACCAAATTCACCCCTCCACTTT. It yields the protein CASSPRDRPNSPLHF.

V is TRBV7-9 and J is TRBJ1-5; no reliable D call. V gave up 4 bases and J gave up 6 bases, with 10 bases separating them. The CDR3 spans 13 residues. The germline gives CDR1 SEHNR, CDR2 FQNEAQ (reference sequence). The CDR3 is CASSSYERQPQHF. The CDR3 coding sequence is TGTGCCAGCAGCTCGTATGAGCGTCAGCCCCAGCATTTT.

The CDR3 region is CAWSTGWLTEAFF. Here the CDR3 DNA reads TGTGCCTGGAGCACCGGTTGGTTGACTGAAGCTTTCTTT. The chain employs TRBV30 and TRBJ1-1, with D hard to call. Between the trimmed V and J ends, which lost 3 bases and 5 bases, there was a span of 13 bases. The CDR3 has 13 amino acids. The germline gives CDR1 GTSNPN, CDR2 SVGIG (reference sequence).

The chain has TRBV20-1 and TRBJ1-2; 8 bases align to TRBD1. The CDR3 runs 11 residues. Germline V lookup: CDR1 DFQATT, CDR2 SNEGSKA (reference sequence). The ends lost 6 bases at V and 9 bases at J; junction bases unmatched: 6. CDR3 sequence reads: CSAVDRGRYTF. The CDR3 coding sequence is TGCAGTGCAGTCGACAGGGGTCGCTACACCTTC.

On this clone itself: Sequence at one end of the junction differs from germline and may be a read error. The V call is TRBV7-9, the J call TRBJ1-1; TRBD1 is a possible D gene (5 bases). Germline CDR1 and CDR2: SEHNR and FQNEAQ (reference sequence). The CDR3 has 15 amino acids. This CDR3 reads CSSSLPSQGITEAFF. The DNA of the CDR3 is TGTTCCAGCAGCTTACCGAGCCAGGGTATCACTGAAGCTTTCTTT.

This rearrangement joins TRBV4-2 to TRBJ2-5; TRBD1 matches 8 bases. The CDR3 length is 16 residues. The germline CDR1 and CDR2 sequences are LGHNA and YNFKEQ. The V gene end was trimmed by 0 bases and the J gene end by 4 bases; junction bases not matched to a gene: 7. The CDR3 nucleotides are TGTGCCAGCAGCCAAGACAGGGGGCGGGGAGGAGAGACCCAGTACTTC. This codes for CASSQDRGRGGETQYF.

The gene calls are TRBV6-1 and TRBJ1-5, with D possibly matching TRBD1 (6 bases). CDR1 is MNHNS, CDR2 SASEGT, per germline. V dropped 2 bases and J dropped 5 bases, with 13 bases sitting between them. The CDR3 totals 15 residues. Here the CDR3 reads CASSEQGLYYQPQHF. The CDR3 DNA is TGTGCCAGCAGTGAACAGGGGCTTTATTATCAGCCCCAGCATTTT.

The rearrangement uses TRBV27 and TRBJ1-2; the D gene is possibly TRBD1 (5 bases). Germline V gene data show CDR1 as MNHEY and CDR2 as SMNVEV (reference sequence). This CDR3 is built from 13 residues. Trimming took off 6 bases at V and 4 bases at J, with 12 bases between the two ends. The CDR3 region is CASRPTGTYGYTF. CDR3 nucleotides: TGTGCCAGCAGACCTACAGGAACCTATGGCTACACCTTC.

The count of this clone is one. The CDR3 here is CACTRTGKLYEQYF. DNA for the CDR3: TGTGCCTGTACCCGGACAGGGAAACTATACGAGCAGTACTTC. The chain uses TRBV30 and TRBJ2-7; TRBD1 matches 8 bases. The V gene's germline CDR1 is GTSNPN and CDR2 SVGIG (reference sequence). This CDR3 is 14 amino acids long. V shed 6 bases, J shed 4 bases, and the junction held 11 bases outside the gene matches.

The chain combines TRBV27 with TRBJ2-3, with 11 nucleotides matching TRBD2. With 6 bases clipped from V and 1 base from J, the junction kept 9 bases outside the gene matches. CDR1 and CDR2 (germline): MNHEY, SMNVEV (reference sequence). CDR3 length equals 17 residues. The CDR3 region has the DNA TGTGCCAGCAGGCAATTTAGCGGGGGGGAGGGCACAGATACGCAGTATTTT. As protein: CASRQFSGGEGTDTQYF.